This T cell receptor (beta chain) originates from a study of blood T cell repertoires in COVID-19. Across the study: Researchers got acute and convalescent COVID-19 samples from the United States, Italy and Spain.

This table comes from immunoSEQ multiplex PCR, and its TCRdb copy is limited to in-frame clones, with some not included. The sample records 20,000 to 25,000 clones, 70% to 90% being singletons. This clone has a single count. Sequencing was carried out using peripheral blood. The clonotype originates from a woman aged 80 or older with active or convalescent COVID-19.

The CDR3 loop is CASSLTGQGSPSGNTIYF. The CDR3 DNA is TGTGCCAGCAGCTTAACGGGACAGGGGTCCCCTTCTGGAAACACCATATATTTT. The genes are TRBV5-5 and TRBJ1-3; 10 bases match TRBD1. Losses at the gene ends were 2 bases for V and 1 base for J; bases not matched to a gene: 9. This CDR3 has 18 amino acids. Per the germline V gene, CDR1 is SGHKS and CDR2 is YYEKEE (reference sequence). The variable domain in full, with the rest retrieved from reference TRBV5-5 and TRBJ1-3, is DAGVTQSPTHLIKTRGQQVTLRCSPISGHKSVSWYQQVLGQGPQFIFQYYEKEERGRGNFPDRFSARQFPNYSSELNVNALLLGDSALYLCASSLTGQGSPSGNTIYFGEGSWLTVV.